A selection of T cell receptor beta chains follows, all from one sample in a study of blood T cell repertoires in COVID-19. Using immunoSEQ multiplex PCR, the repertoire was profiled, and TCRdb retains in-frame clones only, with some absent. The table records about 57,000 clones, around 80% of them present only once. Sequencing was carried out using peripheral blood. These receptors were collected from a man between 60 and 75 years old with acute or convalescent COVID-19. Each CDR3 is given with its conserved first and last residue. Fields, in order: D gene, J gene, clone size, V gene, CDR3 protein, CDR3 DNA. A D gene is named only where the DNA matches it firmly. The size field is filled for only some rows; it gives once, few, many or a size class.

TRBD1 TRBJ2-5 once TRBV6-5 CASRKTTGGLETQYF TGTGCCAGCAGAAAAACCACAGGGGGCTTAGAGACCCAGTACTTC
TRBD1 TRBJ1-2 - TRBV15 CATSRDRGNGYTF TGTGCCACCAGCAGGGACAGGGGGAATGGCTACACCTTC
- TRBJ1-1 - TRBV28 CASSLLTGNTEAFF TGTGCCAGCAGTTTATTGACAGGGAACACTGAAGCTTTCTTT
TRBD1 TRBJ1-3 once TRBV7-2 CASSSRTGGGGNTIYF TGTGCCAGCAGCTCCCGGACAGGGGGAGGAGGAAACACCATATATTTT
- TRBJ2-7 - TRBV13 CASSLQTDEQYF TGTGCCAGCAGCTTACAAACGGACGAGCAGTACTTC
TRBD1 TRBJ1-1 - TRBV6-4 CASSDSNRGTEAFF TGTGCCAGCAGTGACTCGAACAGGGGCACTGAAGCTTTCTTT
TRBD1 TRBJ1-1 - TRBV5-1 CASSLVGTEAEAFF TGCGCCAGCAGCTTGGTCGGGACAGAGGCTGAAGCTTTCTTT
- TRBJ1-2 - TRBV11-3 CASVQARYGYTF TGTGCCAGCGTCCAGGCGCGCTATGGCTACACCTTC
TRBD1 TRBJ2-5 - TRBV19 CASSKGAGTNQETQYF TGTGCCAGTAGTAAGGGGGCAGGGACAAACCAAGAGACCCAGTACTTC
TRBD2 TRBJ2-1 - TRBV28 CASSYSGREYNEQFF TGTGCCAGCAGTTATAGCGGGAGGGAGTACAATGAGCAGTTCTTC
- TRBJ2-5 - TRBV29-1 CSVESASREETQYF TGCAGCGTTGAATCGGCTAGCCGCGAAGAGACCCAGTACTTC
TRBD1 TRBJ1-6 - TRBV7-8 CASSLAGTGVSPLHF TGTGCCAGCAGCTTAGCCGGGACAGGGGTCTCACCCCTCCACTTT
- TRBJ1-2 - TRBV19 CASSPGVYGYTF TGTGCCAGTAGTCCAGGGGTCTATGGCTACACCTTC
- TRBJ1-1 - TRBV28 CASSGGQAIITEAFF TGTGCCAGCAGTGGGGGACAAGCAATAATTACTGAAGCTTTCTTT
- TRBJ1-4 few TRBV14 CASSRTVATNEKLFF TGTGCCAGCAGCCGGACAGTCGCAACTAATGAAAAACTGTTTTTT
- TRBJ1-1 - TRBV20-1 CSAPAPPEAFF TGCAGTGCTCCCGCGCCCCCTGAAGCTTTCTTT
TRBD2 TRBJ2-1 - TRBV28 CASRSAGDEQFF TGTGCCAGCCGGTCCGCGGGGGACGAGCAGTTCTTC
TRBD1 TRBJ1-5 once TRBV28 CASRGQFNQPQHF TGTGCCAGCAGGGGACAGTTCAATCAGCCCCAGCATTTT